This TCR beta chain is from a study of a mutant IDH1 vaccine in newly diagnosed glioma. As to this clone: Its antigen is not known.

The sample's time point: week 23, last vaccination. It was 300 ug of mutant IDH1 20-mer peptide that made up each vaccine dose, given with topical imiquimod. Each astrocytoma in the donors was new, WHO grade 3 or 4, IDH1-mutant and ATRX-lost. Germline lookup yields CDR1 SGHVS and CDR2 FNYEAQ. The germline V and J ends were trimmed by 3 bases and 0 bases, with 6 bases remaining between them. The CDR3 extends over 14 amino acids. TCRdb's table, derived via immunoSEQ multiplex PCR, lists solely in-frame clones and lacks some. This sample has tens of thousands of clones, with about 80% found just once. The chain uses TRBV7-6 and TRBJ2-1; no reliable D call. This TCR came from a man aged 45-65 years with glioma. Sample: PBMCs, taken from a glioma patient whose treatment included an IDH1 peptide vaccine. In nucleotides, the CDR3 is TGTGCCAGCAGCTTGTCCAGCTCCTACAATGAGCAGTTCTTC. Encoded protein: CASSLSSSYNEQFF. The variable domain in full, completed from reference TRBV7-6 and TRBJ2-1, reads GAGVSQSPRYKVTKRGQDVALRCDPISGHVSLYWYRQALGQGPEFLTYFNYEAQQDKSGLPNDRFSAERPEGSISTLTIQRTEQRDSAMYRCASSLSSSYNEQFFGPGTRLTVL.